These 3 T cell receptor beta chains were sequenced from one sample in a study of technical replicates of blood from several donors. Here immunoSEQ multiplex PCR was the method, and the copy in TCRdb shows in-frame clones only, minus some. The sample lists around 76,000 clones; roughly 92% were seen once. The sequencing input was T cells isolated from PBMCs. These receptors all stem from a human donor in good health.

The chain recombines TRBV13 with TRBJ2-7; 9 nucleotides align to TRBD1. The CDR3 has 14 amino acids. Germline trimming cut 5 bases from V and 4 bases from J; bases unmatched to any gene: 6. Germline lookup yields CDR1 PRHDT and CDR2 FYEKMQ (reference sequence). Here the CDR3 reads CASSLGQGVYEQYF. CDR3 nucleotides: TGTGCCAGCAGCCTGGGACAGGGAGTGTACGAGCAGTACTTC.

The J gene is TRBJ1-1, the V gene TRBV6-6; 7 bases fit TRBD1. Germline-derived CDR1 and CDR2 are MNHNY and SVGAGI (reference sequence). The length of the CDR3 is 15 residues. V shed 0 bases, J shed 4 bases, and the junction held 5 bases outside the gene matches. The CDR3 reads CASSYSATGLTEAFF. CDR3 nucleotide sequence: TGTGCCAGCAGTTACTCGGCGACAGGGCTCACTGAAGCTTTCTTT.

The CDR3 protein is CASSPQGTGHTGELFF. The CDR3 DNA is TGCGCCAGCAGTCCTCAGGGTACGGGTCACACCGGGGAGCTGTTTTTT. The rearrangement uses TRBV5-1 and TRBJ2-2, with D maybe TRBD1 (5 bases). Germline CDR1 SGHRS, CDR2 YFSETQ. The CDR3 spans 16 residues. V was trimmed by 5 bases and J by 3 bases, leaving 17 bases between them.